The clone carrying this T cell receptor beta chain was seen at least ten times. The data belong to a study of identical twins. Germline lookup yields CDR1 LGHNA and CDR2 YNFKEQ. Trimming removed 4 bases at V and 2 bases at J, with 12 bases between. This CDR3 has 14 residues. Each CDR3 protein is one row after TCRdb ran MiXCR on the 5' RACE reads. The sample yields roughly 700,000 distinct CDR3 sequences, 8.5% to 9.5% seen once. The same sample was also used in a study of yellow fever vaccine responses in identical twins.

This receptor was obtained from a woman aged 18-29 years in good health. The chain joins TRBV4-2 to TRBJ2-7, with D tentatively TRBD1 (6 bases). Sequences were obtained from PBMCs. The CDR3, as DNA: TGTGCCAGCAGCCCCCGGGACACCACCTACGAGCAGTACTTC. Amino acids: CASSPRDTTYEQYF.